The rows below give T cell receptor beta chains drawn from one sample of a study of T-cell reconstitution after alpha-beta-depleted transplantation in children. TCRdb itself ran the PCR reads through MiXCR, one entry per CDR3 protein. The table includes about 260,000 distinct CDR3 sequences, under 9.5% detected once. Here the sequenced sample was PBMCs, mostly from graft donor cells, taken 180 days after TCRalphabeta/CD19-depleted stem cell transplant. The source of these receptors is a male patient under 18 who had a stem cell transplant for acute lymphoblastic leukemia, so the T cells may come from the graft donor. Both conserved end residues are part of each CDR3.

J gene | V gene | CDR3 length | CDR3 protein
TRBJ2-2 | TRBV12-3/TRBV12-4 | 18 | CAFTPLPGLADHTGELFF
TRBJ2-7 | TRBV10-3 | 14 | CATGQGPGVYEQYF
TRBJ2-7 | TRBV6-5 | 16 | CASSYSTGTGGYEQYF
TRBJ2-7 | TRBV4-1 | 16 | CASSQDFVRGSYEQYF
TRBJ2-1 | TRBV6-5 | 14 | CASNPGLARGEQFF
TRBJ2-1 | TRBV4-1 | 12 | CASSYSANEQFF
TRBJ1-5 | TRBV2 | 13 | CASSYRVAQPQHF
TRBJ2-1 | TRBV6-2/TRBV6-3 | 15 | CASRPRGWGANEQFF
TRBJ2-6 | TRBV20-1 | 16 | CSAAGQATSGANVLTF
TRBJ2-5 | TRBV20-1 | 13 | CSPRTSPQETQYF
TRBJ1-1 | TRBV7-9 | 12 | CASGRLNTEAFF
TRBJ2-1 | TRBV11-2 | 15 | CASSLWGTGTNEQFF
TRBJ2-7 | TRBV7-7 | 13 | CASSQGLLGEQYF
TRBJ2-7 | TRBV10-3 | 11 | CAIRGQAEQYF
TRBJ2-7 | TRBV28 | 13 | CASSFRGAYEQYF
TRBJ1-6 | TRBV18 | 15 | CASSPLGNRERPLHF
TRBJ2-1 | TRBV7-8 | 17 | CASSLGAGVLFYNEQFF
TRBJ1-1 | TRBV4-1 | 13 | CASSPQGQAEAFF
TRBJ2-2 | TRBV5-6 | 14 | CASSLISSFGELFF
TRBJ2-2 | TRBV13 | 14 | CASSLWANTGELFF
TRBJ2-7 | TRBV20-1 | 13 | CSAFPVISYEQYF
TRBJ2-2 | TRBV7-7 | 14 | CASSVFSGAGELFF
TRBJ1-5 | TRBV7-9 | 16 | CASSLAGEDPNQPQHF
TRBJ2-4 | TRBV15 | 13 | CATIRTGTNIQYF
TRBJ1-2 | TRBV29-1 | 16 | CSVAILGQGANNGYTF
TRBJ2-7 | TRBV12-3/TRBV12-4 | 14 | CASSQYRVFHEQYF
TRBJ2-1 | TRBV7-2 | 16 | CASSLAAVSSYNEQFF
TRBJ2-7 | TRBV6-6 | 12 | CASKDRGDEQYF
TRBJ1-1 | TRBV7-9 | 16 | CASSLEGRAMNTEAFF
TRBJ2-3 | TRBV2 | 14 | CASSMPKGTDTQYF
TRBJ1-5 | TRBV28 | 16 | CASSPPPRVGNQPQHF
TRBJ1-2 | TRBV19 | 12 | CASSIEGNGYTF
TRBJ2-3 | TRBV5-1 | 18 | CASSPGTGGILSTDTQYF
TRBJ1-1 | TRBV20-1 | 14 | CSARAGTLNTEAFF
TRBJ1-6 | TRBV27 | 19 | CASSWVPGTGSAYNSPLHF
TRBJ1-3 | TRBV4-3 | 14 | CASSQDRARNTIYF
TRBJ2-7 | TRBV6-5 | 15 | CASSYGPGGLYEQYF
TRBJ1-4 | TRBV7-9 | 17 | CASSLDGQAEQLKKLFF
TRBJ1-2 | TRBV6-5 | 14 | CASSYSQGYHGYTF
TRBJ2-7 | TRBV7-9 | 14 | CASSRPGQGYEQYF
TRBJ2-1 | TRBV25-1 | 15 | CASSDLITAYNEQFF
TRBJ2-2 | TRBV18 | 16 | CASSPFGQGNTGELFF
TRBJ1-2 | TRBV12-3/TRBV12-4 | 12 | CASSFEGLGYTF
TRBJ1-5 | TRBV5-6 | 15 | CASSLGGWANQPQHF
TRBJ1-3 | TRBV4-1 | 16 | CASSPPGLGAGNTIYF
TRBJ1-2 | TRBV7-3 | 13 | CASSLGDAYGYTF
TRBJ1-3 | TRBV7-2 | 16 | CASSFYRGYSGNTIYF
TRBJ2-5 | TRBV4-1 | 15 | CASSLSGLAGETQYF
TRBJ2-1 | TRBV5-6 | 15 | CASRSPRSSYNEQFF
TRBJ2-5 | TRBV5-1 | 12 | CASSQIKETQYF
TRBJ2-1 | TRBV9 | 17 | CASSPFSTSGVGNEQFF